The sequence of this T cell receptor beta chain was determined in a study of monozygotic twins with inflammatory bowel disease. There are 14 residues in the CDR3. Germline V gives CDR1 SGHTA, CDR2 FQGNSA. TCRdb processed the 5' RACE reads again and assigns one entry to each CDR3 protein, with no DNA. The record lists 150,000 to 200,000 distinct CDR3 sequences, of which the ten most abundant hold just under 7.5%. This TCR derives from a human donor with ulcerative colitis or Crohn's disease, or a healthy co-twin of an affected twin (not recorded which). V gene TRBV7-2 combines with J gene TRBJ1-3; TCRdb's D call of TRBD1 is untestable without DNA. Sequencing was performed on blood. This CDR3 reads CASSRGYSGNTIYF. The full variable domain, its missing parts supplied by reference TRBV7-2 and TRBJ1-3, is GAGVSQSPSNKVTEKGKDVELRCDPISGHTALYWYRQSLGQGLEFLIYFQGNSAPDKSGLPSDRFSAERTGGSVSTLTIQRTQQEDSAVYLCASSRGYSGNTIYFGEGSWLTVV.